This T cell receptor (beta chain) was recovered during a study of T cell responses to AZD1222 COVID-19 vaccine. TCRdb's copy holds only in-frame clones and misses some; the assay was immunoSEQ multiplex PCR. Seen here are about 100,000 clones, nearly 95% observed once, and the top ten hold approximately 4.7%. The sequencing here drew on peripheral blood, taken on day 0 of AZD1222 vaccination. The TCR originated in an adult in good health.

CDR3 bases: TGTGCCAGCAGCACCTATGGAAACACCATATATTTT. Translating it yields CASSTYGNTIYF. This chain uses TRBV7-2 with TRBJ1-3; D is unclear. Germline values: CDR1 SGHTA, CDR2 FQGNSA. V dropped 5 bases and J dropped 3 bases, with 5 bases sitting between them. The CDR3 length is 12 residues. Full variable domain (outside the CDR3, taken from reference TRBV7-2 and TRBJ1-3): GAGVSQSPSNKVTEKGKDVELRCDPISGHTALYWYRQSLGQGLEFLIYFQGNSAPDKSGLPSDRFSAERTGGSVSTLTIQRTQQEDSAVYLCASSTYGNTIYFGEGSWLTVV.